Below are 17 T cell receptor beta chains sequenced from a single sample in a study of prognosis after radiotherapy for stage I lung cancer. From genomic DNA, TCR beta CDR3 was amplified by two-round multiplex PCR. Round one of PCR was performed, and it used primers specific to each TRBV and TRBJ gene. TCRdb ran MiXCR on the multiplex PCR reads and lists one entry per CDR3 protein. Here the sample spans 25,000 to 30,000 distinct CDR3 sequences, around two fifths being singletons. Here the sequenced sample was PBMCs, taken before or after stereotactic body radiation therapy (not recorded which). The receptors were sampled from a donor of 50 years or more with non-small cell lung cancer.

This sequence joins TRBV5-1 and TRBJ2-3; tentative D call: TRBD2 (6 bases). Germline V gene sequence: CDR1 SGHRS, CDR2 YFSETQ. The germline V and J ends were trimmed by 4 bases and 2 bases, with 14 bases remaining between them. This CDR3 has 15 residues. CDR3: CASSPGSWDTDTQYF. The CDR3 DNA reads as TGCGCCAGCAGCCCCGGGAGTTGGGACACAGATACGCAGTATTTT.

This clonotype was seen just once. This likely stems from a read error, as it lies one base from a far larger clone. This chain connects TRBV11-2 to TRBJ2-1, with unresolved D. The germline V gene has CDR1 SGHAT and CDR2 FQNNGV. The CDR3 contains 14 residues. V lost 3 bases, J lost 7 bases, and 13 bases lay in between. The CDR3 nucleotides read TGTGCCAGCAGCTTCCTAGGATTCCAGAATGAGCAGTTCTTC. It yields the protein CASSFLGFQNEQFF. The full variable domain, its missing parts supplied by reference TRBV11-2 and TRBJ2-1, is EAGVAQSPRYKIIEKRQSVAFWCNPISGHATLYWYQQILGQGPKLLIQFQNNGVVDDSQLPKDRFSAERLKGVDSTLKIQPAKLEDSAVYLCASSFLGFQNEQFFGPGTRLTVL.

This clonotype has ten or more counts. The V and J genes are TRBV10-3 and TRBJ1-5; tentative D call: TRBD1 (5 bases). Germline CDR1 reads ENHRY; CDR2 reads SYGVKD. The CDR3 loop spans 14 amino acids. The V end lost 9 bases, the J end lost 3 bases, and 15 bases lay between the germline ends. CDR3 in DNA: TGTGCCATAAAAGCAACAGGAGACAATCAGCCCCAGCATTTT. It specifies CAIKATGDNQPQHF.

This clonotype was found many times. The DNA for the CDR3 is TGTGCCACCAGCAGAGGAGGTGGACAGGGCGGGGCCGGGGAGCTGTTTTTT. It yields the protein CATSRGGGQGGAGELFF. This rearrangement joins TRBV15 to TRBJ2-2, with 8 bases that match TRBD1. Looked up from germline, CDR1 is LNHNV and CDR2 is YYDKDF (reference sequence). The CDR3 has 17 residues. The V gene end was trimmed by 1 base and the J gene end by 6 bases; junction bases not matched to a gene: 10.

As to this clonotype: The junction differs from germline at one of its ends, possibly a read error. The chain employs TRBV6-4 and TRBJ1-2; D perhaps matches TRBD1 (6 bases). CDR3 length: 16 residues. The V gene's germline CDR1 is MRHNA and CDR2 SNTAGT. Here the CDR3 DNA reads TGTGCCAGCAGTGAAAATGGGGAGAGGGGGATCTATGCCTACACCTTC. Translating it yields CASSENGERGIYAYTF.

Comments on this clonotype: It may be a read error: a sequence one base away is much more abundant. The CDR3 region has the DNA TGCAGCGTCCTCTTACAGGTAACCTACGAGCAGTACTTC. Its translation: CSVLLQVTYEQYF. V usage is TRBV29-1 and J usage is TRBJ2-7; D is possibly TRBD1 (5 bases). Germline CDR1 and CDR2: SQVTM and ANQGSEA. The CDR3 extends over 13 amino acids. V lost 6 bases and J 2 bases, leaving 14 bases between the germline ends.

This clonotype has ten or more counts. The rearrangement uses TRBV20-1 and TRBJ1-1; no clear D gene. This CDR3 is 13 amino acids long. Germline lookup yields CDR1 DFQATT and CDR2 SNEGSKA (reference sequence). Deletions cut 3 bases from V and 0 bases from J, with 8 bases between. The CDR3 loop is CSASQGLNTEAFF. The CDR3 nucleotides are TGCAGTGCTAGCCAAGGGTTGAACACTGAAGCTTTCTTT.

For the CDR3, the DNA is TGTGCCAGCAGCCCCTCCCTTAGCACAGATACGCAGTATTTT. Its translation is CASSPSLSTDTQYF. The rearrangement joins TRBV7-2 to TRBJ2-3, with D uncertain. With 5 bases removed from V and 0 bases from J, the gap between germline ends came to 9 bases. The germline gives CDR1 SGHTA, CDR2 FQGNSA. The CDR3 length is 14 residues.

This clonotype was seen repeatedly, ten times or more. Likely a read error: the CDR3 ends without its conserved phenylalanine or tryptophan. V is TRBV5-1 and J is TRBJ2-3, with 11 bases that match TRBD1. CDR3 length: 14 amino acids. Germline CDR1 reads SGHRS; CDR2 reads YFSETQ. The V gene end was trimmed by 2 bases and the J gene end by 6 bases; junction bases not matched to a gene: 2. The CDR3 DNA sequence: TGCGCCAGCAGCTTCGGACAGGGGGCGGATACGCAGTATCTT. Encoded protein: CASSFGQGADTQYL.

The chain uses TRBV24-1 and TRBJ2-3, with a possible D match to TRBD1 (6 bases). The V and J ends lost 4 bases and 2 bases respectively, with 18 bases between them. Germline values: CDR1 KGHDR, CDR2 SFDVKD. The CDR3 sequence is 17 residues long. DNA of the CDR3: TGTGCCACCAGTGACACTTCCGGGACAACCTTCACAGATACGCAGTATTTT. It is translated as CATSDTSGTTFTDTQYF.

The rearrangement uses TRBV20-1 and TRBJ2-2; weak D call: TRBD2 (6 bases). V was pared by 3 bases and J by 11 bases, with 19 bases between. The CDR3 extends over 14 amino acids. Germline assignment: CDR1 DFQATT and CDR2 SNEGSKA (reference sequence). For the CDR3, the DNA is TGCAGTGCTAGGGACGGAGGGACCCTCGGCGAGCTGTTTTTT. Its protein is CSARDGGTLGELFF.

This clonotype was picked up many times. The V gene is TRBV24-1, the J gene TRBJ2-5; 8 bases line up with TRBD2. Germline loops: CDR1 KGHDR, CDR2 SFDVKD. The CDR3 extends over 16 amino acids. V lost 1 base and J lost 0; bases outside the gene matches: 3. CDR3 amino acids: CATSDFGRGDQETQYF. The CDR3 DNA reads TGTGCCACCAGTGATTTCGGGCGGGGGGACCAAGAGACCCAGTACTTC.

In its sample, this clonotype was seen many times. The V and J genes are TRBV24-1 and TRBJ2-1; 9 positions agree with TRBD2. The CDR3 has 15 amino acids. The V gene's germline CDR1 is KGHDR and CDR2 SFDVKD. V shed 3 bases and J 6 bases; nucleotides not matched to a gene: 5. In DNA, the CDR3 is TGTGCCACCAGTGATGAGGTAGCGGGAGTCAATGAGCAGTTCTTC. Translating it yields CATSDEVAGVNEQFF.

This chain connects TRBV6-1 to TRBJ2-1; D not certain. The V gene's germline CDR1 is MNHNS and CDR2 SASEGT. V was clipped by 4 bases and J by 0 bases, with 10 bases between them. This CDR3 is 15 amino acids long. CDR3 protein: CASSVGRNSYNEQFF. Written as DNA, the CDR3 is TGTGCCAGCAGTGTCGGTAGGAACTCCTACAATGAGCAGTTCTTC.

This clonotype has a count of ten or more. The chain carries TRBV20-1 and TRBJ1-1, with D maybe TRBD1 (5 bases). The CDR3 is 13 amino acids. V lost 1 base and J lost 3, with 9 bases in between. Germline CDR1 reads DFQATT; CDR2 reads SNEGSKA (reference sequence). The CDR3 reads CSARVVGDTEAFF. DNA of the CDR3: TGCAGTGCTAGAGTCGTGGGGGACACTGAAGCTTTCTTT.

Only a few counts were recorded for this clonotype. The chain combines TRBV15 with TRBJ2-5, with 12 bases fitting TRBD2. The CDR3 runs 17 residues. Per germline, CDR1 LNHNV and CDR2 YYDKDF (reference sequence). The ends lost 0 bases at V and 5 bases at J; junction bases unmatched: 7. CDR3 coding DNA: TGTGCCACCAGCAGAGAGAGGTGGCTAGCGGGAGGGGAGACCCAGTACTTC. This sequence encodes CATSRERWLAGGETQYF.

By its share, this clonotype is medium-sized (0.01 to 0.1%). The V and J genes are TRBV6-4 and TRBJ2-1; D is possibly TRBD2 (6 bases). This CDR3 contains 13 residues. Per the germline V gene, CDR1 is MRHNA and CDR2 is SNTAGT. Trimming cost V 5 bases and J 9 bases, with 14 bases left between them. Here the CDR3 DNA reads TGTGCCAGCAGTAGGTCGGTGGGGGGTGAGCAGTTCTTC. It is translated as CASSRSVGGEQFF.